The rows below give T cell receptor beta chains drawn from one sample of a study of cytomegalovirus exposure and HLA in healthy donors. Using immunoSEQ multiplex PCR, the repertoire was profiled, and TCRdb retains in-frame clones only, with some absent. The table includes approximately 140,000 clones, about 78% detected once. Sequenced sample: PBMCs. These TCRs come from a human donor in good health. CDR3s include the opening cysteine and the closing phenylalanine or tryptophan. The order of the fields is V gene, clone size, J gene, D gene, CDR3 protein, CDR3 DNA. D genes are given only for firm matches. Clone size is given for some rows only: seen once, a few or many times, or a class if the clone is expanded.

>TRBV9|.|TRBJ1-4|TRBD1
CASSVAQPTGGEEKLFF
TGTGCCAGCAGCGTAGCCCAGCCGACAGGGGGCGAAGAAAAACTGTTTTTT
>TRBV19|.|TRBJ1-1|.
CASSMGQGIAEAFF
TGTGCCAGTAGTATGGGGCAGGGAATCGCTGAAGCTTTCTTT
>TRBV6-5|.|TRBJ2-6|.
CASSVGGAGANVLTF
TGTGCCAGCTCAGTAGGGGGTGCTGGGGCCAACGTCCTGACTTTC
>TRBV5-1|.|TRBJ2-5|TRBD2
CASSLVSGTSGQETQYF
TGCGCCAGCAGCTTGGTATCAGGGACTAGCGGACAAGAGACCCAGTACTTC
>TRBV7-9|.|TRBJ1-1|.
CASSLAGAGGDLGEAFF
TGTGCCAGCAGCTTAGCCGGCGCGGGGGGGGACCTGGGTGAAGCTTTCTTT
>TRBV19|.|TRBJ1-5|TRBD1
CASSTGTGALSYSNQPQHF
TGTGCCAGTAGTACAGGGACAGGGGCTCTTAGTTATAGCAATCAGCCCCAGCATTTT
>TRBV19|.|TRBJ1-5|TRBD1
CASSAQDRAPWSNQPQHF
TGTGCCAGTAGTGCACAAGACAGGGCCCCATGGAGCAATCAGCCCCAGCATTTT
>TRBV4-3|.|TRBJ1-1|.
CASSPTGNTEAFF
TGCGCCAGCAGCCCGACAGGGAACACTGAAGCTTTCTTT
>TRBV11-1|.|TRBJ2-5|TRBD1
CASSLALTGLGQETQYF
TGTGCCAGCAGCTTAGCTCTGACAGGGCTGGGCCAAGAGACCCAGTACTTC
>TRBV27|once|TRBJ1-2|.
CASSFGGLGYGYTF
TGTGCCAGCAGTTTTGGGGGGTTGGGCTATGGCTACACCTTC
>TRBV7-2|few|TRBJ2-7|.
CASSLVGYEQYF
TGTGCCAGCAGCTTAGTCGGCTACGAGCAGTACTTC
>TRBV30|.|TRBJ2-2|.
CAWSITGTGELFF
TGTGCCTGGAGTATTACAGGGACCGGGGAGCTGTTTTTT
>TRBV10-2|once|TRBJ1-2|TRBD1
CASSGGTGNLYYGYTF
TGCGCCAGCAGTGGGGGGACAGGGAATCTGTACTATGGCTACACCTTC
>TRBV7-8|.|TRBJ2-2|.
CASSPQRTLAPTGTGELFF
TGTGCCAGCAGCCCACAAAGAACACTAGCTCCCACGGGAACCGGGGAGCTGTTTTTT
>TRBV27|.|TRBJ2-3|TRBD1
CASRGDSFTDTQYF
TGTGCCAGCAGAGGGGACAGCTTCACAGATACGCAGTATTTT
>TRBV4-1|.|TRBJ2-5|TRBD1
CASSHTGGQETQYF
TGCGCCAGCAGCCACACAGGGGGCCAAGAGACCCAGTACTTC
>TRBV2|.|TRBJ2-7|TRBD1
CASSDLSTGGGYEQYF
TGTGCCAGCAGTGATCTTAGCACAGGGGGCGGCTACGAGCAGTACTTC
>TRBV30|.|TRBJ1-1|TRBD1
CAWSRWGQGAYTEAFF
TGTGCCTGGTCCCGATGGGGACAGGGGGCCTACACTGAAGCTTTCTTT
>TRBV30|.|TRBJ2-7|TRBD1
CAWTPVAGGRYEQYF
TGTGCCTGGACCCCGGTGGCAGGGGGCAGATACGAGCAGTACTTC
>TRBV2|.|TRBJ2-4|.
CASSESAKNIQYF
TGTGCCAGCAGTGAATCGGCCAAAAACATTCAGTACTTC
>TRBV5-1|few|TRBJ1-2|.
CASSSRGVVYGYTF
TGCGCCAGCAGCTCCCGCGGGGTAGTCTATGGCTACACCTTC
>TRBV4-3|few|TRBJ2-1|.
CQSGAIQFF
TGCCAAAGCGGAGCTATACAGTTCTTC
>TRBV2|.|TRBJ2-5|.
CASRATRAAETQYF
TGTGCCAGCAGAGCGACTAGGGCAGCAGAGACCCAGTACTTC
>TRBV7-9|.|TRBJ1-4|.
CASSLLEIVANEKLFF
TGTGCCAGCAGCTTACTAGAGATCGTCGCTAATGAAAAACTGTTTTTT
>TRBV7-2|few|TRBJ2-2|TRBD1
CASSSALGQGVSGELFF
TGTGCCAGCAGCTCGGCGCTGGGACAGGGGGTATCCGGGGAGCTGTTTTTT
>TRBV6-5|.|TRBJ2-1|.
CASSTRNEQFF
TGTGCCAGCAGTACAAGAAATGAGCAGTTCTTC
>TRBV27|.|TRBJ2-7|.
CASSLTGYRTYEQYF
TGTGCCAGCAGTTTAACGGGGTATAGGACCTACGAGCAGTACTTC
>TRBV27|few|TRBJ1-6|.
CASSWGVYLGSPLHF
TGTGCCAGCAGTTGGGGCGTTTATTTGGGATCACCCCTCCACTTT
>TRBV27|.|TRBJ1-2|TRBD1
CASSKTGAYGYTF
TGTGCCAGCAGTAAAACAGGGGCCTATGGCTACACCTTC
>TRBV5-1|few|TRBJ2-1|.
CASSFVNEQFF
TGCGCCAGCAGCTTCGTGAATGAGCAGTTCTTC
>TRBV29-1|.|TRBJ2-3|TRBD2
CSVRAGGSDTQYF
TGCAGCGTGAGAGCGGGAGGGTCAGATACGCAGTATTTT
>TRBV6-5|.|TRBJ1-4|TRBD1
CASSYSDRSKLFF
TGTGCCAGCAGTTACTCGGACAGGTCAAAACTGTTTTTT
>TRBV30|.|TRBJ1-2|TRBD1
CAWIDRGRTYGYTF
TGTGCCTGGATAGACAGGGGGCGTACCTATGGCTACACCTTC
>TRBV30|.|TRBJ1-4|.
CAWSLQAVGISNEKLFF
TGTGCCTGGAGTCTCCAGGCTGTCGGGATTTCTAATGAAAAACTGTTTTTT
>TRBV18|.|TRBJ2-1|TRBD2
CASSSDPGLAGYNEQFF
TGTGCCAGCTCATCAGATCCGGGACTAGCGGGATACAATGAGCAGTTCTTC
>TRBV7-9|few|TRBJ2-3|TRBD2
CASSPGSSGFTDTQYF
TGTGCCAGCAGCCCAGGGTCTAGCGGGTTCACAGATACGCAGTATTTT
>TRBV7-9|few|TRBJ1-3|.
CASSFGQSGNTIYF
TGTGCCAGCAGCTTTGGGCAGTCTGGAAACACCATATATTTT
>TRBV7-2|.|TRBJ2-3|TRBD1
CASSRPPTGGGDTQYF
TGTGCCAGCAGCCGACCCCCCACAGGGGGAGGAGATACGCAGTATTTT
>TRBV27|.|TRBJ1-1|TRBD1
CASSFHRTGGTEAFF
TGTGCCAGCAGTTTTCATCGGACAGGGGGCACTGAAGCTTTCTTT
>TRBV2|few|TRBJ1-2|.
CASSERANYGYTF
TGTGCCAGCAGTGAGCGTGCTAACTATGGCTACACCTTC
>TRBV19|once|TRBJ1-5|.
CASHFHSNQPQHF
TGTGCCTCCCATTTCCATAGCAATCAGCCCCAGCATTTT
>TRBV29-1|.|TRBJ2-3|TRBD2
CSARLAADTQYF
TGCAGCGCCCGACTAGCCGCAGATACGCAGTATTTT
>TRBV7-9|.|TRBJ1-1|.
CASSETGQANTEAFF
TGTGCCAGCAGTGAAACGGGACAAGCGAACACTGAAGCTTTCTTT
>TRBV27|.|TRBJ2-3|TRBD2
CASSLSGVSTDTQYF
TGTGCCAGCAGTTTAAGCGGGGTGAGCACAGATACGCAGTATTTT
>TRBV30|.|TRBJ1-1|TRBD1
CAWSVGQGVYSTEAFF
TGTGCCTGGAGTGTAGGCCAGGGGGTTTATTCCACTGAAGCTTTCTTT
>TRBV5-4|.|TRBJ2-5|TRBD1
CASSLRTGVQETQYF
TGTGCCAGCAGCTTAAGGACAGGCGTCCAAGAGACCCAGTACTTC
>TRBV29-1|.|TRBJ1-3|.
CSVVAGAGGNTIYF
TGCAGCGTTGTGGCAGGGGCCGGAGGAAACACCATATATTTT
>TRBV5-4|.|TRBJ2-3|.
CASSLVAAGTDTQYF
TGTGCCAGCAGCTTGGTAGCGGCTGGCACAGATACGCAGTATTTT
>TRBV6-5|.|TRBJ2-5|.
CASSYPGVETQYF
TGTGCCAGCAGTTACCCGGGGGTGGAGACCCAGTACTTC
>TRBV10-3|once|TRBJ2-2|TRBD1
CAAQGGPGELFF
TGTGCCGCACAGGGGGGTCCCGGGGAGCTGTTTTTT
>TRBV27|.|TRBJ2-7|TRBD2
CASRLAGGTYEQYF
TGTGCCAGCAGGCTAGCGGGAGGTACCTACGAGCAGTACTTC
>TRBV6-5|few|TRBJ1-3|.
CASSSTVAGNTIYF
TGTGCCAGCAGTTCCACGGTAGCTGGAAACACCATATATTTT
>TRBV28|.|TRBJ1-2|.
CASSLTSTGFYGYTF
TGTGCCAGCAGTTTAACGTCAACAGGATTCTATGGCTACACCTTC
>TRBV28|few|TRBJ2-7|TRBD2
CASRAGTSGAYEQYF
TGTGCCAGCAGGGCCGGGACTAGCGGAGCCTACGAGCAGTACTTC
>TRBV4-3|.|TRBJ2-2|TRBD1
CASSAQGANTGELFF
TGCGCCAGCAGCGCACAGGGGGCTAACACCGGGGAGCTGTTTTTT
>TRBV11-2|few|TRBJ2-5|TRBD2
CASSQGLAGETQYF
TGTGCCAGCAGCCAGGGACTAGCGGGAGAGACCCAGTACTTC
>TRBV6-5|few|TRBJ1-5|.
CASSYSPYSNQPQHF
TGTGCCAGCAGTTACAGCCCGTATAGCAATCAGCCCCAGCATTTT
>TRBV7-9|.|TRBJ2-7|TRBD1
CSSSEGQLPREQYF
TGTTCCAGCAGCGAGGGACAGCTCCCCCGTGAGCAGTACTTC